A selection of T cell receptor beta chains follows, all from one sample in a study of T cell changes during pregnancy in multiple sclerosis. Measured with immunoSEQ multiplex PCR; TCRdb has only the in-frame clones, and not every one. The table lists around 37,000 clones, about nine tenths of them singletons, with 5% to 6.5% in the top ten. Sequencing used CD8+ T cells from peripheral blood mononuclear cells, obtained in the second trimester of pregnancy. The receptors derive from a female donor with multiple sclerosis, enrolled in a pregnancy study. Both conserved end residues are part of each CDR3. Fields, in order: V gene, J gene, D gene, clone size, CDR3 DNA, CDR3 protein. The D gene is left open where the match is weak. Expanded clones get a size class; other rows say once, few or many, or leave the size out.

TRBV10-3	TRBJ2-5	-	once	TGTGCCATCAGTGTTTCGGCAGGGGTTGGAGAGACCCAGTACTTC	CAISVSAGVGETQYF
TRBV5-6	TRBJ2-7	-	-	TGTGCCAGCAGCTTGGGAGACATCTCCTACGAGCAGTACTTC	CASSLGDISYEQYF
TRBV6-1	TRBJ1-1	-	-	TGTGCCAGCAGTGAGTTCGGGACACTTGAAGCTTTCTTT	CASSEFGTLEAFF
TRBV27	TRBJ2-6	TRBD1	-	TGTGCCAGCAGGTGGACAGGGCCCGTCTCTGGGGCCAACGTCCTGACTTTC	CASRWTGPVSGANVLTF
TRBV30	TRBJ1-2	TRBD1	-	TGTGCCTGGAGCGCGGGACAGGGCTATGGCTACACCTTC	CAWSAGQGYGYTF
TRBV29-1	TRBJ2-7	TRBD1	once	TGCAGCGTCTTAGGGGGCAGCTCCTACGAGCAGTACTTC	CSVLGGSSYEQYF
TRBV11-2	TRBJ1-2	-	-	TGTGCCAGCAGCTACCAGGGATATGGCTACACCTTC	CASSYQGYGYTF
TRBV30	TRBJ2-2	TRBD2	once	TGTGCCTGGAGTCAGCGGGGGGCGCTTAACGGGGAGCTGTTTTTT	CAWSQRGALNGELFF
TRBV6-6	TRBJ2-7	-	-	TGTGCCAGCAGTTACGGGGGCTACACCCACGAGCAGTACTTC	CASSYGGYTHEQYF
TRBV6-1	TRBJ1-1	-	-	TGTGCCAGCAGTGAGTCAATGAACACTGAAGCTTTCTTT	CASSESMNTEAFF